This T cell receptor (beta chain) originates from a study of T cells in Graves' hyperthyroidism and ophthalmopathy. Study-level background: Prior to any treatment, at the point of initial diagnosis, peripheral blood was collected.

This clonotype was picked up a small number of times. Its antigen is still unknown. The cohort's ophthalmopathy patients, a group with duration under 3 months, had a Clinical Activity Score of at least 3 and a NOSPECS grade of at least 4. PBMCs stemmed from over 7.5 ml fresh peripheral blood. RNA transcripts gave rise to amplified TCR beta CDR3 regions. TCR CDR3 regions were first amplified by RT-PCR with HTBI primers. Via MiXCR, TCRdb re-called the multiplex PCR reads, giving one row per CDR3 protein. The data hold about 600,000 distinct CDR3 sequences, with around 13% observed a single time. Study-wide results and limits: Separating ophthalmopathy from stable hyperthyroidism was achieved by a 13 V-J model.

The clonotype originates from a woman aged 45-65 years with Graves' ophthalmopathy. Specimen: blood.

For the CDR3, the DNA is TGCGCCAGCAGCCAAGAGGCGTGGGGAGGGCATGTTGAAGCTTTCTTT. Its translation: CASSQEAWGGHVEAFF. The V call is TRBV4-3, the J call TRBJ1-1; D is unclear. The germline V gene encodes CDR1 LGHNA and CDR2 YSLEER. Trimming pared 0 bases from V and 7 bases from J, leaving 18 bases between. This CDR3 is 16 amino acids long.